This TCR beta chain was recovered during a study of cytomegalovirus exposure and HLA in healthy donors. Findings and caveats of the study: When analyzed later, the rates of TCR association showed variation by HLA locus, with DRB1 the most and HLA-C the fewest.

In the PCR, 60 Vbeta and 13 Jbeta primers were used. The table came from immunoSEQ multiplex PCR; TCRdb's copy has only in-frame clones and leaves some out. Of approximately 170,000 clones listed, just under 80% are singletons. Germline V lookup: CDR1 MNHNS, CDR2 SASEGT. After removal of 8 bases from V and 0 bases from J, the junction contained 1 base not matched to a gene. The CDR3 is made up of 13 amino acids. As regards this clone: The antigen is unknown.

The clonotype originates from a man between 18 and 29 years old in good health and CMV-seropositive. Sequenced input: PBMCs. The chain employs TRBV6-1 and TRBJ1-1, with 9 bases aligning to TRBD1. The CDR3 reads CASDRGLNTEAFF. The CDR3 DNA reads TGTGCCAGCGACAGGGGGTTGAACACTGAAGCTTTCTTT.